Described below is a single T cell receptor (beta chain) sequence and its context. Its antigen remains unknown. The CDR3 consists of 15 residues. V was pared by 0 bases and J by 10 bases, with 15 bases between. The germline CDR1 and CDR2 sequences are SEHNR and FQNEAQ (reference sequence). These data come from a study of shared clonotypes between healthy human individuals. General study points: It was expected that sequencing depth would affect clonotype sharing among donors.

The assay used deep level. Assay: immunoSEQ multiplex PCR; the TCRdb copy retains only in-frame clones and omits some. The table lists millions of clones, roughly 95% of them singletons. What was sequenced was naive CD4+ T cells sorted from blood. The subset was: CD45RA+ positively selected. V is TRBV7-9 and J is TRBJ1-4, with D uncertain. The sequence was collected from a man aged 18 to 30 in good health. This CDR3 reads CASSLAEGREGKLFF. CDR3 coding DNA: TGTGCCAGCAGCTTAGCGGAAGGGAGAGAAGGAAAACTGTTTTTT.